This T cell receptor (beta chain) was recorded in a study of blood T cell repertoires in COVID-19. Using immunoSEQ multiplex PCR, the repertoire was profiled, and TCRdb retains in-frame clones only, with some absent. The sample records approximately 210,000 clones, more than 65% being singletons. Participants were placed into cohorts based on the clinical history they reported. This clone has just a few counts. Germline V lookup: CDR1 MNHEY, CDR2 SMNVEV (reference sequence). The J segment lost 8 bases and the V segment lost 2 bases, leaving 4 bases of the junction unmatched. This CDR3 has 16 residues.

The V call is TRBV27, the J call TRBJ2-1; TRBD2 matches at 15 bases. The receptor was derived from a woman in her 50s with acute COVID-19. Source material: PBMCs or T cells enriched from blood (not recorded which). CDR3 nucleotide sequence: TGTGCCAGCAGTTTAAATGGACTAGCGGGGGGGGATGAGCAGTTCTTC. As protein: CASSLNGLAGGDEQFF.